This TCR beta chain came from a study of T cells in Graves' hyperthyroidism and ophthalmopathy. Study-level results: Most expanded thyroid clonotypes above 0.001 recurred in blood.

This clonotype was found many times. Its antigen is undetermined. TCR beta CDR3 sequences were amplified from RNA transcripts. Researchers ran a first-round RT-PCR on the TCR CDR3 using the HTBI primer set. One entry per CDR3 protein, called by TCRdb with MiXCR from the multiplex PCR reads. The sample records 650,000 to 800,000 distinct CDR3 sequences, 45% being singletons. V was pared by 4 bases and J by 1 base, with 13 bases between. This CDR3 is 16 amino acids long. Germline lookup yields CDR1 SNHLY and CDR2 FYNNEI. The sample taken for sequencing was peripheral blood or thyroid tissue (not recorded which). This TCR derives from an adult man with Graves' disease, either hyperthyroidism or ophthalmopathy (not recorded which). The chain recombines TRBV2 with TRBJ2-2; a weak D match, TRBD2 (7 bases). The DNA of the CDR3 is TGTGCCAGCAGTGCCCTCGGGGGGCGGAACACCGGGGAGCTGTTTTTT. This gives the protein CASSALGGRNTGELFF.